The present entry profiles one T cell receptor (beta chain) with its context. The data belong to a study of long-term antiretroviral therapy in people with HIV. Trimming removed 4 bases at V and 0 bases at J, with 5 bases between. This CDR3 contains 13 residues. Germline loops: CDR1 PRHDT, CDR2 FYEKMQ (reference sequence). An immunoSEQ assay, version v3.0, was performed at survey level. Only in-frame clones appear in the TCRdb table, and some are missing; sequencing was by immunoSEQ multiplex PCR. The sample carries 25,000 to 35,000 clones, approximately 83% recorded once. The sequencing here drew on unsorted PBMCs, taken 0.8 years before starting antiretroviral therapy. This TCR derives from a man younger than 35 with HIV. The chain uses TRBV13 and TRBJ2-3; D is ambiguous. The CDR3 is CASSSLSTDTQYF. For the CDR3, the DNA is TGTGCCAGCAGCTCCCTTAGCACAGATACGCAGTATTTT.